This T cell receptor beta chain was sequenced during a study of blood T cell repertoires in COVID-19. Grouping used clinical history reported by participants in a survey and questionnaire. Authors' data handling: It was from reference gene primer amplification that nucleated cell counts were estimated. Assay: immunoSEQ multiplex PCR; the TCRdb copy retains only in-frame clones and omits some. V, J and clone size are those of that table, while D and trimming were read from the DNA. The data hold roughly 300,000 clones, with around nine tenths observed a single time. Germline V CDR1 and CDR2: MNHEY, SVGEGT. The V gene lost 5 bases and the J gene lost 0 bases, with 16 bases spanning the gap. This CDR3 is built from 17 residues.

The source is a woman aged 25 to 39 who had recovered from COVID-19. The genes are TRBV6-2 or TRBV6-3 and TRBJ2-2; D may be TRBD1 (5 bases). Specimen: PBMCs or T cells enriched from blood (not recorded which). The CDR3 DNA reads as TGTGCCAGCAGTAAACTTGGACATTTTACGAACACCGGGGAGCTGTTTTTT. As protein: CASSKLGHFTNTGELFF.